One sample yielded the 17 T cell receptor beta chains listed below, sequenced in a study of T cells in Graves' hyperthyroidism and ophthalmopathy. Authors of the study amplified TCR beta CDR3 regions from RNA transcripts. The TCR CDR3 was amplified in a first-round RT-PCR using the HTBI primer set. TCRdb re-analysed the multiplex PCR reads in MiXCR, keeping a single row per CDR3 protein. The sample includes around 580,000 distinct CDR3 sequences, about 43% of them seen just once. Sequencing used peripheral blood or thyroid tissue (not recorded which). These receptors were obtained from a woman under 30 with Graves' hyperthyroidism.

This clonotype was detected ten times or more. The CDR3 reads CASSFSQGGTNYGYTF. CDR3 DNA sequence: TGCGCCAGCAGCTTTTCACAGGGGGGGACTAACTATGGCTACACCTTC. The chain joins TRBV5-1 to TRBJ1-2, with 8 bases aligning to TRBD1. Germline lookup yields CDR1 SGHRS and CDR2 YFSETQ. Unmatched junction bases numbered 6, after V lost 2 bases and J lost 0 bases. The CDR3 is 16 amino acids.

This clonotype has at least ten counts. The chain couples TRBV5-6 to TRBJ2-2; 9 nucleotides line up with TRBD1. In germline, CDR1 is SGHDT, CDR2 YYEEEE. The CDR3 sequence is 15 residues long. J lost 6 bases, V lost 3 bases, and 6 bases had no gene match. Here the CDR3 DNA reads TGTGCCAGCAGCTGGGGACAGGGTCTGTCCGGGGAGCTGTTTTTT. This translates into CASSWGQGLSGELFF.

The chain has TRBV12-3 or TRBV12-4 and TRBJ1-5; a possible D gene is TRBD1 (6 bases). V shed 6 bases and J shed 11 bases, with 23 bases lying between them. CDR3 length: 15 amino acids. The CDR3 is CASRYGGTSQETQHF. CDR3 sequence (DNA): TGTGCCAGCAGGTACGGAGGGACATCCCAAGAGACCCAGCATTTT.

The gene calls are TRBV7-9 and TRBJ1-1; tentatively, D is TRBD1 (5 bases). V gave up 0 bases and J gave up 0 bases, with 8 bases separating them. CDR3 length equals 15 residues. The germline V gene has CDR1 SEHNR and CDR2 FQNEAQ (reference sequence). The CDR3 DNA follows: TGTGCCAGCAGCTTAGCGGGGGGGGTGAACACTGAAGCTTTCTTT. Its protein product is CASSLAGGVNTEAFF.

Concerning this clonotype itself: The CDR3 does not end in the conserved phenylalanine or tryptophan, so this is likely a read error. The limits of the CDR3 on the DNA are not certain, so only TCRdb's listed CDR3 is given. V gene TRBV24-1 combines with J gene TRBJ1-2. Germline lookup yields CDR1 KGHDR and CDR2 SFDVKD. Termini included, the CDR3 measures 13 amino acids. Here the CDR3 reads CATSDLDDYGYTS.

The chain links TRBV9 to TRBJ2-6; no clear D. The germline gives CDR1 SGDLS, CDR2 YYNGEE. The V end was cut by 6 bases, the J end by 18 bases, with 7 bases between. The CDR3 length is 8 residues. Here the CDR3 reads CASTLGTF. The CDR3 bases are TGTGCCAGCACCCTCGGGACTTTC. Filled out from reference TRBV9 and TRBJ2-6, the complete variable domain reads DSGVTQTPKHLITATGQRVTLRCSPRSGDLSVYWYQQSLDQGLQFLIQYYNGEERAKGNILERFSAQQFPDLHSELNLSSLELGDSALYFCASTLGTFGAGSRLTVL.

For this clonotype: One end of the junction fails to match germline, which may point to a read error. The chain uses TRBV12-3 or TRBV12-4 and TRBJ1-2, with D perhaps matching TRBD1 (5 bases). This CDR3 spans 15 amino acids. The CDR3 DNA reads as TGTGTCAGCAGTTTAGCGGGGCCGAGCCCACGAGGCTACACCTTC. Protein sequence: CVSSLAGPSPRGYTF.

This clonotype was recorded only once. The V gene is TRBV18, the J gene TRBJ2-7, with 7 nucleotides matching TRBD1. Germline CDR1 and CDR2: KGHSH and LQKENI. The CDR3 has 17 amino acids. V shed 7 bases and J 3 bases; nucleotides not matched to a gene: 18. CDR3 in amino acids: CASLRAGGKDIVYEQYF. In nucleotides, the CDR3 is TGTGCCAGCTTAAGGGCAGGGGGAAAGGATATCGTCTACGAGCAGTACTTC.

The chain carries TRBV20-1 and TRBJ2-1; 8 positions match TRBD2. The CDR3 spans 15 residues. CDR1 DFQATT and CDR2 SNEGSKA come from the germline V gene (reference sequence). V shed 6 bases and J 0 bases; nucleotides not matched to a gene: 7. Here the CDR3 reads CSASGSGTSYNEQFF. The DNA of the CDR3 is TGCAGTGCCTCAGGTAGCGGGACCTCCTACAATGAGCAGTTCTTC.

This clonotype was found a few times. V usage is TRBV2 and J usage is TRBJ2-7; D unclear. Trimming removed 7 bases from V and 0 bases from J, with 10 bases in between. The CDR3 has 13 amino acids. Germline loops: CDR1 SNHLY, CDR2 FYNNEI. For the CDR3, the DNA is TGTGCCAGCAAGAGGTCCGACTCCTACGAGCAGTACTTC. It yields the protein CASKRSDSYEQYF. Together with reference TRBV2 and TRBJ2-7, the CDR3 gives the full variable domain: EPEVTQTPSHQVTQMGQEVILRCVPISNHLYFYWYRQILGQKVEFLVSFYNNEISEKSEIFDDQFSVERPDGSNFTLKIRSTKLEDSAMYFCASKRSDSYEQYFGPGTRLTVT.

This clonotype was seen repeatedly, ten times or more. This chain links TRBV6-1 with TRBJ2-5; unclear D gene. The CDR3 length is 12 residues. Between the trimmed V and J ends, which lost 4 bases and 5 bases, there was a span of 8 bases. CDR1 is MNHNS, CDR2 SASEGT, per germline. This chain's CDR3 is CASSVISETQYF. The CDR3 DNA follows: TGTGCCAGCAGTGTGATAAGTGAGACCCAGTACTTC.

The chain is built from TRBV15 and TRBJ1-5; D unresolved. The CDR3 is 12 amino acids. Looked up from germline, CDR1 is LNHNV and CDR2 is YYDKDF (reference sequence). Trimming took off 3 bases at V and 13 bases at J, with 13 bases between the two ends. Written as DNA, the CDR3 is TGTGCCACCAGCAGCTGGAAGGGCAGTCAGCATTTT. Protein sequence: CATSSWKGSQHF.

This clonotype showed up many times. V gene TRBV19 combines with J gene TRBJ2-7; D is possibly TRBD1 (5 bases). Germline CDR1 is LNHDA and CDR2 is SQIVND (reference sequence). The CDR3 loop spans 14 amino acids. Trimming cost V 3 bases and J 1 base, with 10 bases left between them. The CDR3 sequence: CASSIYTGSYEQYF. In DNA, the CDR3 is TGTGCCAGTAGTATCTATACAGGATCCTACGAGCAGTACTTC.

J is TRBJ1-5 and V is TRBV6-5; tentatively, D is TRBD1 (6 bases). The CDR3 consists of 15 residues. The germline V gene has CDR1 MNHEY and CDR2 SVGAGI. The germline V and J ends were trimmed by 7 bases and 5 bases, with 18 bases remaining between them. Here the CDR3 reads CASTPFGGGDQPQHF. CDR3 in DNA: TGTGCCAGCACTCCTTTCGGGGGGGGCGATCAGCCCCAGCATTTT.

This clonotype appeared a few times. The rearrangement links TRBV20-1 to TRBJ2-5; 12 bases align to TRBD2. With 8 bases clipped from V and 4 bases from J, the junction kept 2 bases outside the gene matches. This CDR3 is 12 amino acids long. Germline values: CDR1 DFQATT, CDR2 SNEGSKA (reference sequence). Here the CDR3 DNA reads TGCAGTTTGGGACTAGCGGGAGAGACCCAGTACTTC. This codes for CSLGLAGETQYF.

The chain carries TRBV5-1 and TRBJ1-1, with TRBD1 as a possible D gene (5 bases). V was shortened by 2 bases and J by 1 base, with 18 bases between the two germline ends. The CDR3 totals 17 residues. Germline V lookup: CDR1 SGHRS, CDR2 YFSETQ. For the CDR3, the DNA is TGCGCCAGCAGCTTAGGATCCGCGGGTGGGACGAACACTGAAGCTTTCTTT. As protein: CASSLGSAGGTNTEAFF. Drawing the rest from reference TRBV5-1 and TRBJ1-1, the complete variable domain is KAGVTQTPRYLIKTRGQQVTLSCSPISGHRSVSWYQQTPGQGLQFLFEYFSETQRNKGNFPGRFSGRQFSNSRSEMNVSTLELGDSALYLCASSLGSAGGTNTEAFFGQGTRLTVV.

This clonotype was detected only a few times. The chain is built from TRBV24-1 and TRBJ2-3, with a weak D call TRBD2 (5 bases). Trimming took off 11 bases at V and 1 base at J, with 18 bases between the two ends. The CDR3 extends over 15 amino acids. Germline V gives CDR1 KGHDR, CDR2 SFDVKD. CDR3 region: CASSDLGDGTDTQYF. CDR3 coding DNA: TGTGCCAGCAGCGACCTGGGAGACGGCACAGATACGCAGTATTTT.